One and the same sample provided the 22 T cell receptor beta chains below, sequenced in a study of blood T cell repertoires in COVID-19. TCRdb's table, derived via immunoSEQ multiplex PCR, lists solely in-frame clones and lacks some. The data show roughly 150,000 clones, approximately 80% seen once. Input material: peripheral blood. These receptors were obtained from a woman between 50 and 59 years old with acute or convalescent COVID-19.

This clone was seen only a few times. V and J are TRBV7-8 and TRBJ2-2; TRBD2 matches at 7 bases. This CDR3 has 17 residues. After removal of 5 bases from V and 1 base from J, the junction contained 10 bases not matched to a gene. The germline CDR1 and CDR2 sequences are SGHVS and FQNEAQ. The CDR3 loop reads CASSAVGVAGNTGELFF. CDR3 nucleotide sequence: TGTGCCAGCAGCGCGGTGGGGGTAGCGGGGAACACCGGGGAGCTGTTTTTT.

V and J are TRBV9 and TRBJ2-3, with 8 bases that match TRBD2. Germline-derived CDR1 and CDR2 are SGDLS and YYNGEE. This CDR3 has 15 residues. V lost 3 bases, J lost 1 base, and 4 bases stayed unmatched. CDR3: CASSELREGTDTQYF. Written as DNA, the CDR3 is TGTGCCAGCAGCGAACTGCGGGAGGGCACAGATACGCAGTATTTT.

V usage is TRBV7-3 and J usage is TRBJ1-2, with D perhaps TRBD1 (6 bases). The germline gives CDR1 SGHTA, CDR2 FQGTGA. V shed 5 bases and J shed 8 bases, with 15 bases lying between them. The CDR3 consists of 13 residues. The CDR3 DNA follows: TGTGCCAGCAGCCCCGGGCGGGGGCTCGGCTACACCTTC. The encoded protein is CASSPGRGLGYTF.

J is TRBJ2-2 and V is TRBV6-6, with TRBD2 matching over 8 bases. V lost 10 bases to trimming and J lost 5 bases; unmatched junction nucleotides: 6. This CDR3 contains 13 residues. The germline V gene encodes CDR1 MNHNY and CDR2 SVGAGI (reference sequence). The chain's CDR3 is CATRGGQTGELFF. In nucleotides, the CDR3 is TGTGCCACCCGGGGGGGTCAGACCGGGGAGCTGTTTTTT.

The V call is TRBV30, the J call TRBJ1-1; 9 bases agree with TRBD1. The CDR3 is 15 amino acids. J lost 3 bases, V lost 4 bases, and 9 bases had no gene match. The germline CDR1 and CDR2 sequences are GTSNPN and SVGIG (reference sequence). The CDR3 sequence: CAWKSGTGYYTEAFF. The CDR3 bases are TGTGCCTGGAAGTCTGGGACAGGGTACTACACTGAAGCTTTCTTT.

This chain joins TRBV7-9 and TRBJ1-2; D gene uncertain. The CDR3 is made up of 16 amino acids. CDR1 is SEHNR, CDR2 FQNEAQ, per germline (reference sequence). Trimming left V 5 bases short and J 4 bases short, with 20 bases between. This CDR3 is CASSPLGGGTGYGYTF. CDR3 bases: TGTGCCAGCAGCCCACTAGGAGGAGGCACGGGCTATGGCTACACCTTC.

The V call is TRBV6-5, the J call TRBJ1-5, with D maybe TRBD1 (5 bases). The ends were cut back, 6 bases at V and 0 bases at J, with 12 bases in the middle. The CDR3 is 15 amino acids. CDR1 and CDR2 (germline): MNHEY, SVGAGI. The CDR3 coding sequence is TGTGCCAGCAGCTTCGACAGTAATAGCAATCAGCCCCAGCATTTT. Translation: CASSFDSNSNQPQHF.

The rearrangement joins TRBV18 to TRBJ1-6; D is unclear. CDR1 is KGHSH, CDR2 LQKENI, per germline. Trimming removed 5 bases at V and 2 bases at J, with 10 bases between. The CDR3 consists of 15 residues. CDR3 sequence: CASSREPAYNSPLHF. The CDR3 DNA is TGTGCCAGCTCAAGGGAGCCAGCCTATAATTCACCCCTCCACTTT. Based on the CDR3 plus reference TRBV18 and TRBJ1-6, the full variable domain is NAGVMQNPRHLVRRRGQEARLRCSPMKGHSHVYWYRQLPEEGLKFMVYLQKENIIDESGMPKERFSAEFPKEGPSILRIQQVVRGDSAAYFCASSREPAYNSPLHFGNGTRLTVT.

This clone was observed a handful of times. The chain links TRBV19 to TRBJ2-3; 9 nucleotides agree with TRBD1. The J segment lost 5 bases and the V segment lost 1 base, leaving 7 bases of the junction unmatched. This CDR3 spans 16 amino acids. Germline V lookup: CDR1 LNHDA, CDR2 SQIVND (reference sequence). CDR3 bases: TGTGCCAGTAGTATAGGGGGACAGGGAATTGTAGATACGCAGTATTTT. This gives the protein CASSIGGQGIVDTQYF.

V is TRBV5-1 and J is TRBJ1-2; D is perhaps TRBD1 (6 bases). Germline assignment: CDR1 SGHRS and CDR2 YFSETQ. Trimming stripped 5 bases from V and 6 bases from J, with 11 bases between. CDR3 length: 12 residues. CDR3 amino acids: CASSHGQNGYTF. Here the CDR3 DNA reads TGCGCCAGCAGTCATGGACAGAATGGCTACACCTTC.

The gene calls are TRBV5-6 and TRBJ1-5, with a weak D call TRBD1 (6 bases). In germline, CDR1 is SGHDT, CDR2 YYEEEE. Trimming removed 4 bases at V and 3 bases at J, with 11 bases between. CDR3 length: 14 residues. CDR3 region: CASSRGGHNQPQHF. CDR3 DNA sequence: TGTGCCAGCAGCAGGGGGGGTCACAATCAGCCCCAGCATTTT. Supplemented by reference TRBV5-6 and TRBJ1-5, the full variable domain reads DAGVTQSPTHLIKTRGQQVTLRCSPKSGHDTVSWYQQALGQGPQFIFQYYEEEERQRGNFPDRFSGHQFPNYSSELNVNALLLGDSALYLCASSRGGHNQPQHFGDGTRLSIL.

V usage is TRBV6-5 and J usage is TRBJ1-2; D is unresolved. CDR3 length: 11 amino acids. The germline V gene encodes CDR1 MNHEY and CDR2 SVGAGI. Trimming took off 10 bases at V and 6 bases at J, with 12 bases between the two ends. CDR3 sequence reads: CATTSGNGYTF. The CDR3 DNA reads TGTGCCACTACATCGGGGAATGGCTACACCTTC.

This clone appeared once. In DNA, the CDR3 is TGTGCCAGTAGTATACCCAGTACGCTAGGGACAGTTCAGTACTTC. This translates into CASSIPSTLGTVQYF. The J gene is TRBJ2-4, the V gene TRBV19, with TRBD1 matching over 7 bases. Looked up from germline, CDR1 is LNHDA and CDR2 is SQIVND (reference sequence). J gave up 11 bases and V 2 bases, and 12 bases lay outside the gene matches. The length of the CDR3 is 15 residues. Supplemented by reference TRBV19 and TRBJ2-4, the full variable domain reads DGGITQSPKYLFRKEGQNVTLSCEQNLNHDAMYWYRQDPGQGLRLIYYSQIVNDFQKGDIAEGYSVSREKKESFPLTVTSAQKNPTAFYLCASSIPSTLGTVQYFGAGTRLSVL.

The chain has TRBV24-1 and TRBJ2-1; TRBD1 aligns across 8 bases. V lost 7 bases, J lost 10 bases, and 8 bases stayed unmatched. Germline V gives CDR1 KGHDR, CDR2 SFDVKD. The CDR3 consists of 13 residues. The CDR3 here is CATRGQAITEQFF. The CDR3 nucleotides are TGTGCCACCAGGGGACAGGCGATCACCGAGCAGTTCTTC.

This clone was observed a single time. The rearrangement uses TRBV11-3 and TRBJ2-7, with 10 bases matching TRBD1. Looked up from germline, CDR1 is SGHNT and CDR2 is YENEEA. With V trimmed by 2 bases and J by 6 bases, 7 bases remained unmatched. This CDR3 region has 15 residues. The CDR3 loop is CASSLRYGTGAEQYF. As DNA, the CDR3 is TGTGCCAGCAGCTTACGATATGGGACAGGGGCCGAGCAGTACTTC.

The chain recombines TRBV2 with TRBJ1-1; the D is unclear. CDR3 length: 14 amino acids. The germline V gene encodes CDR1 SNHLY and CDR2 FYNNEI. V was clipped by 4 bases and J by 0 bases, with 9 bases between them. Written as DNA, the CDR3 is TGTGCCAGCAGTGTTGAACAGATGAACACTGAAGCTTTCTTT. Protein sequence: CASSVEQMNTEAFF.

CDR3 residues: CAWLGQGPYEQYF. The CDR3 bases are TGTGCCTGGCTGGGACAGGGCCCCTACGAGCAGTACTTC. This chain joins TRBV30 and TRBJ2-7; 9 bases fit TRBD1. This CDR3 is built from 13 residues. V trimming: 5 bases; J trimming: 2 bases; junction bases outside the gene matches: 4. Germline assignment: CDR1 GTSNPN and CDR2 SVGIG (reference sequence).

The chain couples TRBV29-1 to TRBJ1-4; no firm D call. V was trimmed by 8 bases and J by 2 bases, leaving 12 bases between them. The germline gives CDR1 SQVTM, CDR2 ANQGSEA. This CDR3 has 13 residues. DNA for the CDR3: TGCAGCACCCGGGGAGGGACTAATGAAAAACTGTTTTTT. It encodes CSTRGGTNEKLFF.

This clone has a handful of counts. The chain couples TRBV24-1 to TRBJ2-1; 13 bases are a match to TRBD2. This CDR3 is 16 amino acids long. Looked up from germline, CDR1 is KGHDR and CDR2 is SFDVKD. The ends lost 4 bases at V and 8 bases at J; junction bases unmatched: 7. The CDR3 loop is CATSEQLAGGLDEQFF. The CDR3 nucleotides are TGTGCCACCAGTGAACAACTAGCGGGGGGGCTGGATGAGCAGTTCTTC.

The rearrangement uses TRBV18 and TRBJ2-5; 8 nucleotides agree with TRBD2. V shed 6 bases and J 1 base; nucleotides not matched to a gene: 4. This CDR3 is 14 amino acids long. Germline V gene sequence: CDR1 KGHSH, CDR2 LQKENI. As DNA, the CDR3 is TGTGCCAGCTCGGTAGCGGGGAGCCAAGAGACCCAGTACTTC. Encoded protein: CASSVAGSQETQYF.

J is TRBJ2-7 and V is TRBV9, with a possible D match to TRBD1 (5 bases). There are 15 residues in the CDR3. The germline gives CDR1 SGDLS, CDR2 YYNGEE. V lost 0 bases and J 1 base, leaving 11 bases between the germline ends. The CDR3: CASSVGLDTSYEQYF. In nucleotides, the CDR3 is TGTGCCAGCAGCGTAGGGCTGGACACTTCCTACGAGCAGTACTTC.

The J gene is TRBJ1-5, the V gene TRBV27; the match to TRBD1 covers 7 bases. This CDR3 is 14 amino acids long. V lost 6 bases, J lost 3 bases, and 5 bases stayed unmatched. CDR1 and CDR2 from the germline V gene are MNHEY and SMNVEV (reference sequence). As DNA, the CDR3 is TGTGCCAGCAGACCGGGACAGATCAATCAGCCCCAGCATTTT. It yields the protein CASRPGQINQPQHF.